This is a list of T cell receptor beta chains from one sample in a study of blood T cell repertoires in COVID-19. Sequenced by immunoSEQ multiplex PCR; TCRdb stores in-frame clones only, minus some. Of approximately 220,000 clones listed, approximately 84% were seen once; the top ten hold 3%. The sequenced sample consisted of peripheral blood. These receptors originate from a woman in her 30s who had recovered from COVID-19. Both conserved end residues are part of each CDR3. A D gene is named only where the DNA matches it firmly. Not every row has a clone size; where given, it reads once, few, many or a size class.

V gene	D gene	J gene	clone size	CDR3 protein	CDR3 DNA
TRBV9	NA	TRBJ2-2	NA	CASSVDVTGELFF	TGTGCCAGCAGCGTAGATGTAACCGGGGAGCTGTTTTTT
TRBV5-1	NA	TRBJ1-2	NA	CASSFDTDLTF	TGCGCCAGCAGCTTCGACACGGATCTAACCTTC
TRBV6-1	NA	TRBJ1-1	NA	CASSELSLLTEAFF	TGTGCCAGCAGTGAACTGTCCCTTCTAACTGAAGCTTTCTTT
TRBV7-9	NA	TRBJ2-1	NA	CASSARLDGRSYNEQFF	TGTGCCAGCAGCGCCAGGTTAGACGGTCGCTCCTACAATGAGCAGTTCTTC
TRBV6-1	NA	TRBJ1-3	NA	CASSERRQAVHTIYF	TGTGCCAGCAGTGAAAGGAGGCAGGCCGTTCACACCATATATTTT
TRBV10-3	NA	TRBJ1-2	NA	CAISERRVSGYTF	TGTGCCATCAGTGAGCGGCGGGTGAGTGGCTACACCTTC
TRBV14	NA	TRBJ1-2	NA	CASSQDGSGRSTF	TGTGCCAGCAGCCAAGATGGTTCGGGGAGGAGCACCTTC
TRBV6-6	TRBD1	TRBJ2-4	NA	CASSKRGLDIQYF	TGTGCCAGCAGTAAGAGGGGGCTAGACATTCAGTACTTC
TRBV28	NA	TRBJ1-2	few	CASQVVNGYTF	TGTGCCAGCCAGGTGGTGAATGGCTACACCTTC
TRBV7-3	TRBD2	TRBJ2-5	NA	CASSLTAGTSGGAQETQYF	TGTGCCAGCAGCTTGACGGCCGGGACTAGCGGGGGGGCCCAAGAGACCCAGTACTTC
TRBV2	NA	TRBJ2-3	NA	CASNMRADTQYF	TGTGCCAGCAATATGAGGGCAGATACGCAGTATTTT
TRBV5-1	TRBD1	TRBJ2-7	NA	CASSLGQGEYEQYF	TGCGCCAGCAGCCTGGGACAGGGGGAATACGAGCAGTACTTC
TRBV19	TRBD1	TRBJ1-1	NA	CASSTGQGADTEAFF	TGTGCCAGTAGTACCGGACAGGGGGCAGACACTGAAGCTTTCTTT
TRBV10-2	NA	TRBJ1-6	NA	CASSPTGSSGAPLHF	TGCGCCAGCAGCCCGACAGGCTCCTCAGGGGCACCCCTCCACTTT
TRBV6-6	NA	TRBJ1-3	NA	CASSAGVFGNTIYF	TGTGCCAGCAGTGCCGGGGTGTTCGGAAACACCATATATTTT
TRBV5-1	NA	TRBJ2-3	once	CASSLDVRSTDTQYF	TGCGCCAGCAGCTTGGACGTCAGAAGCACAGATACGCAGTATTTT
TRBV18	TRBD2	TRBJ2-7	NA	CASSPDLGLAGGYEQYF	TGTGCCAGCTCACCCGACCTGGGACTAGCGGGAGGGTACGAGCAGTACTTC
TRBV6-5	TRBD1	TRBJ1-2	NA	CASSTGTGGGYGYTF	TGTGCCAGCAGTACCGGGACAGGGGGCGGCTATGGCTACACCTTC
TRBV3-1/TRBV3-2	TRBD1	TRBJ2-7	NA	CASRGTGTYEQYF	TGTGCCAGCAGGGGGACAGGAACCTACGAGCAGTACTTC
TRBV2	NA	TRBJ1-1	NA	CASSGWQDTEAFF	TGTGCCAGCAGTGGTTGGCAGGACACTGAAGCTTTCTTT
TRBV7-8	NA	TRBJ1-3	NA	CASSRTGAPGNTIYF	TGTGCCAGCAGCCGAACTGGGGCCCCTGGAAACACCATATATTTT
TRBV4-2	NA	TRBJ1-2	NA	CASSLGGQSNDGYTF	TGTGCCAGCAGCCTTGGAGGACAGTCCAACGATGGCTACACCTTC
TRBV7-2	NA	TRBJ2-7	NA	CASSLGTGYYEQYF	TGTGCCAGCAGCTTAGGTACAGGGTACTACGAGCAGTACTTC
TRBV5-1	TRBD1	TRBJ2-1	NA	CASSLAAGGLTDEQFF	TGCGCCAGCAGCTTGGCGGCAGGGGGTCTTACAGATGAGCAGTTCTTC
TRBV29-1	NA	TRBJ2-3	NA	CSPSTDTQYF	TGCAGCCCTAGCACAGATACGCAGTATTTT
TRBV4-2	NA	TRBJ1-2	NA	CASSQATGFGGYTF	TGTGCCAGCAGCCAAGCTACAGGGTTCGGTGGCTACACCTTC
TRBV5-5	TRBD1	TRBJ1-5	NA	CASSSSTGRSNQPQHF	TGTGCCAGCAGCAGCTCGACAGGGCGTAGCAATCAGCCCCAGCATTTT
TRBV29-1	TRBD2	TRBJ2-2	once	CSVEGPSAGANTGELFF	TGCAGCGTTGAAGGCCCCAGCGCGGGGGCGAACACCGGGGAGCTGTTTTTT
TRBV5-1	TRBD1	TRBJ2-5	NA	CASTLSTGKETQYF	TGCGCCAGCACCCTCTCGACAGGGAAAGAGACCCAGTACTTC
TRBV5-1	TRBD1	TRBJ1-4	once	CASSLGPQGANEKLFF	TGCGCCAGCAGCTTGGGACCACAGGGGGCTAATGAAAAACTGTTTTTT
TRBV6-1	NA	TRBJ2-7	NA	CASSEISLADYEQYF	TGTGCCAGCAGTGAAATATCACTAGCAGACTACGAGCAGTACTTC
TRBV18	NA	TRBJ2-3	NA	CASSPPSFFADTQYF	TGTGCCAGCTCACCGCCTAGTTTCTTCGCGGATACGCAGTATTTT
TRBV5-4	TRBD2	TRBJ2-3	NA	CASSSGTSGSWGDTQYF	TGTGCCAGCAGCTCTGGGACTAGCGGGAGTTGGGGAGATACGCAGTATTTT
TRBV18	NA	TRBJ2-3	NA	CASSLNSGSTDTQYF	TGTGCCAGCTCACTGAACAGCGGTAGCACAGATACGCAGTATTTT
TRBV5-6	TRBD1	TRBJ1-1	NA	CASSLQGALTEAFF	TGTGCCAGCAGCTTGCAGGGGGCGCTTACTGAAGCTTTCTTT
TRBV6-4	TRBD1	TRBJ2-2	NA	CASSGTGANTGELFF	TGTGCCAGCAGTGGGACAGGCGCGAACACCGGGGAGCTGTTTTTT
TRBV30	NA	TRBJ2-1	NA	CAWSPEEGHKQFF	TGTGCCTGGAGCCCCGAGGAGGGCCATAAGCAGTTCTTC
TRBV6-1	TRBD1	TRBJ2-7	NA	CASSDRDRNTYEQYF	TGTGCCAGCAGTGACCGGGACAGGAACACCTACGAGCAGTACTTC
TRBV28	NA	TRBJ2-2	NA	CASSSYSGELFF	TGTGCCAGCAGTTCCTACAGCGGGGAGCTGTTTTTT
TRBV6-1	NA	TRBJ1-2	NA	CASSEGAGAYGYTF	TGTGCCAGCAGTGAAGGAGCAGGGGCCTATGGCTACACCTTC
TRBV7-3	TRBD2	TRBJ2-3	NA	CASSLWTSRPFTDTQYF	TGTGCCAGCAGCTTGTGGACTAGCAGACCCTTCACAGATACGCAGTATTTT
TRBV25-1	NA	TRBJ2-1	NA	CASSLGGNEQFF	TGTGCCAGCAGCCTAGGGGGCAATGAGCAGTTCTTC
TRBV6-2/TRBV6-3	NA	TRBJ1-1	few	CASSWRGMDTEAFF	TGTGCCAGCAGTTGGCGGGGAATGGACACTGAAGCTTTCTTT
TRBV11-3	TRBD1	TRBJ2-7	NA	CASSSGTGYEQYF	TGTGCCAGCAGCTCCGGGACAGGGTACGAGCAGTACTTC
TRBV30	TRBD1	TRBJ1-1	NA	CAWSSGTGAFEAFF	TGTGCCTGGAGTTCCGGGACAGGCGCCTTTGAAGCTTTCTTT
TRBV2	TRBD2	TRBJ2-1	NA	CASSELLAGGRNEQFF	TGTGCCAGCAGTGAACTGCTAGCGGGAGGCCGGAATGAGCAGTTCTTC
TRBV10-1	TRBD2	TRBJ2-7	many	CASSEDLETSGNHEQYF	TGCGCCAGCAGTGAGGACCTAGAGACTAGCGGGAACCACGAGCAGTACTTC
TRBV20-1	NA	TRBJ1-1	NA	CSASPRGATEAFF	TGCAGTGCTAGTCCTCGCGGAGCCACTGAAGCTTTCTTT
TRBV28	TRBD2	TRBJ2-3	NA	CATLGLAGAADTQYF	TGTGCCACCCTGGGACTAGCGGGGGCCGCAGATACGCAGTATTTT
TRBV4-2	TRBD2	TRBJ2-5	few	CASSQVSAGGQETQYF	TGTGCCAGCAGCCAAGTTTCGGCGGGAGGGCAAGAGACCCAGTACTTC
TRBV6-5	TRBD1	TRBJ1-1	NA	CASSLGQVNTEAFF	TGTGCCAGCAGCCTTGGACAGGTGAACACTGAAGCTTTCTTT
TRBV6-5	NA	TRBJ2-3	NA	CASSYTNTDTQYF	TGTGCCAGCAGTTACACCAACACGGATACGCAGTATTTT
TRBV5-1	NA	TRBJ2-7	NA	CASSPSILAGGEQYF	TGCGCCAGCAGCCCAAGCATACTAGCAGGCGGCGAGCAGTACTTC
TRBV30	TRBD2	TRBJ2-7	NA	CAWSPHSGRSSYEQYF	TGTGCCTGGAGTCCCCATAGCGGGAGGTCCTCCTACGAGCAGTACTTC
TRBV28	NA	TRBJ1-5	NA	CASSLAARYSNQPQHF	TGTGCCAGCAGTTTAGCCGCCAGGTATAGCAATCAGCCCCAGCATTTT